This T cell receptor beta chain was observed in a study of CD8+ T cells in alopecia areata. With regard to this clone: Its antigen remains unknown.

General study results and limits: There were also resident alphabeta T cells of normal skin sequenced in scalp samples. Mouse data revealed clearer TCR sharing than patient data did, a gap possibly tied to HLA. Lesional scalp exceeded normal scalp in clonality, especially in alopecia totalis/universalis.

Cell sorting on a FACSAria was used to separate CD4+ and CD8+ T cells from the PBMCs. TCR sequencing used cDNA made by reverse transcription of extracted RNA. Assay: immunoSEQ multiplex PCR; the TCRdb copy retains only in-frame clones and omits some. The data hold 90,000 to 150,000 clones, with roughly 68% observed a single time. Sequenced sample: CD4+ T cells sorted from blood. This sequence originates from a human donor in good health.

This CDR3 reads CAISESPSREKLFF. CDR3 coding DNA: TGTGCCATCAGTGAGTCGCCTTCTCGGGAAAAACTGTTTTTT. The chain joins TRBV10-3 to TRBJ1-4, with unresolved D. Trimming cost V 0 bases and J 8 bases, with 10 bases left between them. CDR3 length equals 14 residues. In germline, CDR1 is ENHRY, CDR2 SYGVKD.